This T cell receptor beta chain was sequenced during a study of memory CD4+ T cells and cytomegalovirus serostatus. About the research overall: Donors were healthy Belgian adults, fewer than ten CMV seropositive and 24 seronegative. Findings and limits, study-wide: Of under 200 reported CMV TCRbeta sequences, 60 to 85 were found in memory CD4+ repertoires. Repertoires predicted CMV serostatus with median bootstrapped AUC of roughly 0.95.

To note about this clone: Its antigen is not identified.

CDR1 KGHSH and CDR2 LQKENI come from the germline V gene. The CDR3 consists of 13 residues. The V end was cut by 3 bases, the J end by 6 bases, with 12 bases between. The sort gate was single viable CD3+CD4+CD8-CD45RO+ cells for memory CD4+ T cells. CD4+ T cells were isolated by positive magnetic selection. TCRdb's table, derived via immunoSEQ multiplex PCR, lists solely in-frame clones and lacks some. The table records about 57,000 clones, 70% to 85% of them present only once. The sequence was obtained from an adult in good health and CMV-seronegative. The sample consisted of memory CD4+ T cells from blood. V usage is TRBV18 and J usage is TRBJ2-7; perhaps TRBD1 as D (5 bases). CDR3 coding DNA: TGTGCCAGCTCACCGGCGACAGACGGCGAGCAGTACTTC. This sequence encodes CASSPATDGEQYF.